The clone carrying this TCR beta chain was detected only once. This sample was taken from a study of CD8 T cells in Susac syndrome. Germline-derived CDR1 and CDR2 are SGHRS and YFSETQ. The CDR3 spans 13 residues. V was shortened by 5 bases and J by 5 bases, with 11 bases between the two germline ends. RNA was extracted with the RNeasy kit, and a quantity of roughly 0.5 to 1 ug was reverse transcribed using random hexamers. TCRdb itself ran the immunoSEQ multiplex PCR reads through MiXCR, one entry per CDR3 protein. The table lists about 200,000 distinct CDR3 sequences, roughly 94% of them singletons. The sequenced material came from CD4+ T cells from PBMCs. This rearrangement joins TRBV5-1 to TRBJ2-1, with D uncertain. The clonotype was recovered from a human donor in good health. CDR3 sequence: CASSPRPNNEQFF. The CDR3 DNA follows: TGCGCCAGCAGTCCCCGCCCCAACAATGAGCAGTTCTTC.